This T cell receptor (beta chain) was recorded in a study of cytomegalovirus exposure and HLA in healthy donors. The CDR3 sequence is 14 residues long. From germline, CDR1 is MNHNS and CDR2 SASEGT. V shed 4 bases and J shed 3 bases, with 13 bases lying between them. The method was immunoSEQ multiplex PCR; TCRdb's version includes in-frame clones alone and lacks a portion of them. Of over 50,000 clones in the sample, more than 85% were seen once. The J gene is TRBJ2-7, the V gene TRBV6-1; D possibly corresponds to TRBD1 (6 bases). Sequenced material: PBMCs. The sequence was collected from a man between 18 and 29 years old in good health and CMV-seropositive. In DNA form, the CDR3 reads TGTGCCAGCAGTGCATCAGCAGGGGTCTACGAGCAGTACTTC. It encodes CASSASAGVYEQYF.